The next 22 T cell receptor beta chains were all read from a single sample in a study of shared clonotypes between healthy human individuals. Sequenced by immunoSEQ multiplex PCR; TCRdb stores in-frame clones only, minus some. Here the sample spans roughly 2,000,000 clones, roughly 93% being singletons. The naive CD8 population came from CD45RO-negative cells selected for CCR7, without terminally differentiated effector memory CD45RA+ cells. Sequenced material: naive CD8+ T cells from PBMCs. The receptors were gathered from a young man in good health. Some clones in this sample may be carry-over from other donors' samples.

V usage is TRBV5-1 and J usage is TRBJ2-1; a possible D gene is TRBD1 (6 bases). Per germline, CDR1 SGHRS and CDR2 YFSETQ. Deletions cut 3 bases from V and 15 bases from J, with 13 bases between. This CDR3 has 11 amino acids. The CDR3: CASSSGTTWFF. The CDR3 region has the DNA TGCGCCAGCAGCTCCGGGACAACGTGGTTCTTC.

This chain connects TRBV27 to TRBJ2-2, with TRBD2 identical over 7 bases. After removal of 6 bases from V and 3 bases from J, the junction contained 4 bases not matched to a gene. There are 14 residues in the CDR3. The germline V gene encodes CDR1 MNHEY and CDR2 SMNVEV (reference sequence). CDR3 amino acids: CASSGDYYTGELFF. The CDR3, as DNA: TGTGCCAGCAGCGGGGACTATTACACCGGGGAGCTGTTTTTT.

The gene calls are TRBV27 and TRBJ2-7, with 7 bases identical to TRBD2. CDR1 is MNHEY and CDR2 is SMNVEV in the germline V gene (reference sequence). The CDR3 consists of 17 residues. J was trimmed by 3 bases and V by 0 bases; bases with no gene match: 11. The CDR3 DNA reads TGTGCCAGCAGTTTATCCCCCTCGTGGGAGGGCCGCTACGAGCAGTACTTC. Encoded protein: CASSLSPSWEGRYEQYF.

The rearrangement uses TRBV7-3 and TRBJ2-3; D possibly corresponds to TRBD2 (6 bases). There are 18 residues in the CDR3. Germline-derived CDR1 and CDR2 are SGHTA and FQGTGA. Trimming pared 3 bases from V and 4 bases from J, leaving 23 bases between. The CDR3 DNA reads TGTGCCAGCAGCTTGTATGGCGGGGCGAAGCTAGGGCCAGATACGCAGTATTTT. Protein product: CASSLYGGAKLGPDTQYF.

The chain carries TRBV27 and TRBJ2-1; no clear D gene. This CDR3 spans 14 amino acids. Deletions cut 5 bases from V and 1 base from J, with 9 bases between. Germline V gene sequence: CDR1 MNHEY, CDR2 SMNVEV (reference sequence). The CDR3 nucleotides read TGTGCCAGCAGTCCAGACTGGTCCTACAATGAGCAGTTCTTC. The encoded protein is CASSPDWSYNEQFF.

The chain couples TRBV28 to TRBJ1-5, with D maybe TRBD1 (5 bases). CDR3 length: 14 amino acids. V was trimmed by 5 bases and J by 4 bases, leaving 12 bases between them. From germline, CDR1 is MDHEN and CDR2 SYDVKM. The CDR3 DNA is TGTGCCAGCAGTACTCGGGGGGGGAATCAGCCCCAGCATTTT. Translating it yields CASSTRGGNQPQHF.

The genes are TRBV4-3 and TRBJ2-7; 8 nucleotides line up with TRBD1. V dropped 2 bases and J dropped 5; count of bases not matched to a gene: 5. This CDR3 region has 14 residues. CDR1 is LGHNA and CDR2 is YSLEER in the germline V gene. CDR3 sequence: CASSQRTGLNEQYF. The CDR3 nucleotides read TGCGCCAGCAGCCAAAGGACAGGGCTCAACGAGCAGTACTTC.

The J gene is TRBJ2-1, the V gene TRBV7-9, with no clear D. The V gene lost 3 bases and the J gene lost 2 bases, with 11 bases spanning the gap. The CDR3 covers 15 residues. CDR1 and CDR2 from the germline V gene are SEHNR and FQNEAQ (reference sequence). CDR3 protein: CASSFRQGTYNEQFF. CDR3 coding DNA: TGTGCCAGCAGCTTTAGGCAAGGAACCTACAATGAGCAGTTCTTC.

This clone has a single count. The chain links TRBV28 to TRBJ1-4; D is uncertain. The CDR3 runs to 13 residues. Germline CDR1 is MDHEN and CDR2 is SYDVKM. The V end lost 3 bases, the J end lost 8 bases, and 10 bases lay between the germline ends. The CDR3 bases are TGTGCCAGCAGTTTCGGGTCAGGAGAAAAACTGTTTTTT. Its translation: CASSFGSGEKLFF.

The chain carries TRBV6-5 and TRBJ1-2; maybe TRBD1 (5 bases). Per the germline V gene, CDR1 is MNHEY and CDR2 is SVGAGI. The CDR3 has 14 residues. V was clipped by 5 bases and J by 6 bases, with 16 bases between them. The CDR3 nucleotides read TGTGCCAGCAGTCATCCCGAGGGGCTGGATGGCTACACCTTC. This translates into CASSHPEGLDGYTF.

V is TRBV7-2 and J is TRBJ2-1; 8 bases line up with TRBD2. Germline CDR1 SGHTA, CDR2 FQGNSA. V lost 1 base to trimming and J lost 9 bases; unmatched junction nucleotides: 11. This CDR3 is built from 16 residues. Written as DNA, the CDR3 is TGTGCCAGCAGCTTAGAGCGGACTAGCCTCGGAGGTGAGCAGTTCTTC. Encoded protein: CASSLERTSLGGEQFF.

V gene TRBV5-1 combines with J gene TRBJ1-1; 7 bases align to TRBD1. With 0 bases clipped from V and 4 bases from J, the junction kept 9 bases outside the gene matches. This CDR3 contains 16 residues. Germline loops: CDR1 SGHRS, CDR2 YFSETQ. CDR3 residues: CASSLETGWVITEAFF. The CDR3 nucleotides read TGCGCCAGCAGCTTGGAGACAGGGTGGGTGATCACTGAAGCTTTCTTT.

The chain's CDR3 is CASRRTSGTGNEQFF. CDR3 bases: TGTGCCAGCAGACGGACCAGCGGGACGGGCAATGAGCAGTTCTTC. The gene calls are TRBV7-8 and TRBJ2-1, with 7 bases that match TRBD2. J gave up 6 bases and V 6 bases, and 11 bases lay outside the gene matches. The germline gives CDR1 SGHVS, CDR2 FQNEAQ. The CDR3 extends over 15 amino acids.

The chain couples TRBV9 to TRBJ2-1, with D possibly being TRBD2 (5 bases). CDR3 length: 16 amino acids. Germline CDR1 SGDLS, CDR2 YYNGEE. Deletions cut 3 bases from V and 5 bases from J, with 18 bases between. The CDR3 DNA follows: TGTGCCAGCAGCGCCTTCGGGGTCACGCGGGACAATGAGCAGTTCTTC. Translating gives CASSAFGVTRDNEQFF.

The V and J genes are TRBV9 and TRBJ2-5, with 12 bases aligning to TRBD2. Trimming at V came to 3 bases and at J to 4 bases, leaving 4 bases not matched to a gene. The CDR3 consists of 15 residues. CDR1 is SGDLS and CDR2 is YYNGEE in the germline V gene. CDR3 in DNA: TGTGCCAGCAGCGCTATGACTAGCGGGAGAGAGACCCAGTACTTC. Its translation is CASSAMTSGRETQYF.

This chain uses TRBV9 with TRBJ1-2, with 7 nucleotides matching TRBD1. CDR3 length: 15 residues. Germline V gene data show CDR1 as SGDLS and CDR2 as YYNGEE. V lost 4 bases, J lost 0 bases, and 6 bases stayed unmatched. In nucleotides, the CDR3 is TGTGCCAGCAGCTCACCGACAGGGTCTAACTATGGCTACACCTTC. Translating gives CASSSPTGSNYGYTF.

This rearrangement joins TRBV6-5 to TRBJ2-5; D uncertain. The CDR3 runs to 16 residues. V lost 2 bases to trimming and J lost 0 bases, with 13 bases between them. Germline V CDR1 and CDR2: MNHEY, SVGAGI. CDR3 loop: CASSYAPGGHQETQYF. The CDR3 DNA sequence: TGTGCCAGCAGTTACGCCCCAGGCGGCCACCAAGAGACCCAGTACTTC.

This clone was detected only a few times. This chain uses TRBV7-8 with TRBJ1-5; D unclear. V was pared by 5 bases and J by 6 bases, with 17 bases between. CDR3 length equals 15 residues. CDR1 SGHVS and CDR2 FQNEAQ come from the germline V gene. The CDR3 reads CASSPGRAGPQPQHF. CDR3 bases: TGTGCCAGCAGCCCCGGAAGGGCTGGTCCTCAGCCCCAGCATTTT. The full variable domain, its missing parts supplied by reference TRBV7-8 and TRBJ1-5, is GAGVSQSPRYKVAKRGQDVALRCDPISGHVSLFWYQQALGQGPEFLTYFQNEAQLDKSGLPSDRFFAERPEGSVSTLKIQRTQQEDSAVYLCASSPGRAGPQPQHFGDGTRLSIL.

V and J are TRBV9 and TRBJ2-2, with TRBD1 matching over 9 bases. The V gene end was trimmed by 0 bases and the J gene end by 6 bases; junction bases not matched to a gene: 6. Per germline, CDR1 SGDLS and CDR2 YYNGEE. The length of the CDR3 is 16 residues. The CDR3 bases are TGTGCCAGCAGCGTAGCAAGGACAGGGGACGCCGGGGAGCTGTTTTTT. It is translated as CASSVARTGDAGELFF.

The chain links TRBV29-1 to TRBJ2-7; TRBD1 matches 11 bases. This CDR3 is built from 12 residues. V was clipped by 7 bases and J by 6 bases; unmatched bases: 5. CDR1 and CDR2 from the germline V gene are SQVTM and ANQGSEA. CDR3 DNA: TGCAGCGGGATGGGACAGGGGGGCGAGCAGTACTTC. It translates to CSGMGQGGEQYF.

The V call is TRBV19, the J call TRBJ1-4; D call uncertain. The germline V gene encodes CDR1 LNHDA and CDR2 SQIVND (reference sequence). The V and J ends lost 2 bases and 4 bases respectively, with 11 bases between them. CDR3 length: 15 amino acids. The CDR3 here is CASSILEQVNEKLFF. DNA for the CDR3: TGTGCCAGTAGTATACTCGAGCAGGTTAATGAAAAACTGTTTTTT.

The rearrangement links TRBV28 to TRBJ2-5, with 8 bases lining up with TRBD1. V trimming: 2 bases; J trimming: 0 bases; junction bases outside the gene matches: 8. CDR1 and CDR2 (germline): MDHEN, SYDVKM. This CDR3 contains 17 residues. CDR3 sequence: CASSLIGTGAYQETQYF. The CDR3 bases are TGTGCCAGCAGTTTAATCGGGACAGGAGCGTACCAAGAGACCCAGTACTTC.